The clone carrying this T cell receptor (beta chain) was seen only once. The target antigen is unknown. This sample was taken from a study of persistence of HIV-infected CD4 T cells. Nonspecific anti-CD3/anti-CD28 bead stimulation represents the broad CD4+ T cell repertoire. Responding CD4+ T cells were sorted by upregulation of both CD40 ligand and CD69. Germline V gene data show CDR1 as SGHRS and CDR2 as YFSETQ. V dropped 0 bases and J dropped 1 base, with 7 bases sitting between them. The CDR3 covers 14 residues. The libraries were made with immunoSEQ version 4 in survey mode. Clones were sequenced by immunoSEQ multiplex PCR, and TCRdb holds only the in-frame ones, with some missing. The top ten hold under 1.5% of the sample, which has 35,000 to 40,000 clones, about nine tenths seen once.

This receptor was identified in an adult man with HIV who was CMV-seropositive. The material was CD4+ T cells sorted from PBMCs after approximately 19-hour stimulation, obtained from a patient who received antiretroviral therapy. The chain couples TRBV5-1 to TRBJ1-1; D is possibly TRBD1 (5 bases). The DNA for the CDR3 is TGCGCCAGCAGCTTGGCGGGGGGGAACACTGAAGCTTTCTTT. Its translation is CASSLAGGNTEAFF.